This entry lists 10 T cell receptor beta chains sequenced from one sample in a study of Ad26.COV2.S vaccination and SARS-CoV-2 variants. Sequencing used immunoSEQ multiplex PCR; TCRdb keeps in-frame clones, though not all of them. The profile shows some 250,000 clones, roughly 90% of them singletons. As for treatment: some 20 received Ad26.COV2.S at low or high dose, single or two shots; several received placebo; per-sample allocation not given. Following the first vaccine or placebo injection, samples were taken on day 63. This sample comprised peripheral blood, obtained in a trial of Ad26.COV2.S vaccine versus placebo. These receptor sequences come from a person aged 18 to 59 who received the Ad26.COV2.S COVID-19 vaccine or a placebo.

V gene TRBV4-1 combines with J gene TRBJ2-7, with D perhaps matching TRBD1 or TRBD2 (6 bases each). The CDR3 loop spans 16 amino acids. CDR1 and CDR2 (germline): MGHRA, YSYEKL. Trimming cost V 0 bases and J 3 bases, with 15 bases left between them. The CDR3 protein is CASSQEGGRNRYEQYF. Written as DNA, the CDR3 is TGCGCCAGCAGCCAAGAGGGGGGCAGAAACCGCTACGAGCAGTACTTC.

This rearrangement joins TRBV15 to TRBJ2-3; TRBD1 matches 9 bases. Germline assignment: CDR1 LNHNV and CDR2 YYDKDF (reference sequence). This CDR3 spans 15 amino acids. With 3 bases clipped from V and 2 bases from J, the junction kept 3 bases outside the gene matches. CDR3: CATSSGQGNTDTQYF. CDR3 sequence (DNA): TGTGCCACCAGCAGTGGACAGGGGAACACAGATACGCAGTATTTT.

In DNA form, the CDR3 reads TGTGCCAGCAGCTTACCCGGGACTCGGGGGGACTATGGCTACACCTTC. The encoded protein is CASSLPGTRGDYGYTF. The chain couples TRBV13 to TRBJ1-2, with a possible D match to TRBD1 (5 bases). Germline CDR1 reads PRHDT; CDR2 reads FYEKMQ (reference sequence). The CDR3 is 16 amino acids. V was cut by 2 bases and J by 3 bases, with 16 bases left in between.

This chain connects TRBV10-2 to TRBJ1-4; D gene ambiguous. The ends were cut back, 5 bases at V and 7 bases at J, with 5 bases in the middle. This CDR3 has 11 amino acids. Germline CDR1 reads WSHSY; CDR2 reads SAAADI. CDR3 sequence: CASSNGEKLFF. The CDR3 DNA follows: TGCGCCAGCAGTAATGGTGAAAAACTGTTTTTT.

The chain carries TRBV3-1 (or the pseudogene TRBV3-2) and TRBJ2-1, with TRBD2 identical over 8 bases. This CDR3 spans 20 amino acids. Trimming cost V 2 bases and J 3 bases; bases outside gene matches: 18. Germline V gives CDR1 LGHDT, CDR2 YNNKEL (reference sequence). CDR3 region: CASSQQAGGVAGTLYNEQFF. CDR3 coding DNA: TGTGCCAGCAGCCAACAAGCCGGGGGGGTAGCGGGGACACTCTACAATGAGCAGTTCTTC.

Only a few counts were recorded for this clone. The J gene is TRBJ2-5, the V gene TRBV4-1, with 7 bases identical to TRBD2. Per germline, CDR1 MGHRA and CDR2 YSYEKL. After removal of 0 bases from V and 4 bases from J, the junction contained 5 bases not matched to a gene. This CDR3 is 15 amino acids long. This chain's CDR3 is CASSQDFGGGETQYF. CDR3 DNA sequence: TGCGCCAGCAGCCAAGATTTTGGCGGGGGAGAGACCCAGTACTTC.

The J gene is TRBJ1-3, the V gene TRBV15; D call uncertain. Germline V gives CDR1 LNHNV, CDR2 YYDKDF (reference sequence). The CDR3 totals 15 residues. V gave up 1 base and J gave up 1 base, with 8 bases separating them. CDR3 loop: CATSRGAVSGNTIYF. The CDR3 bases are TGTGCCACCAGCAGAGGGGCAGTGTCTGGAAACACCATATATTTT.

The chain employs TRBV4-3 and TRBJ2-7; D is unresolved. Between the trimmed V and J ends, which lost 1 base and 3 bases, there was a span of 13 bases. CDR3 size: 15 residues. Germline values: CDR1 LGHNA, CDR2 YSLEER. CDR3 nucleotides: TGCGCCAGCAGCCAAGTGCATGACTTACTCTACGAGCAGTACTTC. Encoded protein: CASSQVHDLLYEQYF.

The V call is TRBV5-5, the J call TRBJ1-6; D might be TRBD1 (5 bases). CDR1 SGHKS and CDR2 YYEKEE come from the germline V gene (reference sequence). V was shortened by 3 bases and J by 0 bases, with 13 bases between the two germline ends. The CDR3 loop spans 17 amino acids. The CDR3 sequence: CASSSGGGSSYNSPLHF. As DNA, the CDR3 is TGTGCCAGCAGCTCTGGGGGGGGAAGCTCCTATAATTCACCCCTCCACTTT.

The rearrangement links TRBV7-2 to TRBJ2-2; 8 bases align to TRBD2. The CDR3 is 17 residues long. CDR1 SGHTA and CDR2 FQGNSA come from the germline V gene. J gave up 2 bases and V 1 base, and 6 bases lay outside the gene matches. The CDR3 sequence: CASSLGGGPPNTGELFF. CDR3 coding DNA: TGTGCCAGCAGCTTAGGCGGGGGGCCCCCCAACACCGGGGAGCTGTTTTTT.